The 27 T cell receptor beta chains below were found in one sample sequenced in a study of a mutant IDH1 vaccine in newly diagnosed glioma. These receptors have no known antigen. Time point meaning: week 23, last vaccination. What each vaccine dose contained was 300 ug of mutant IDH1 20-mer peptide, accompanied by topical imiquimod. Assay used: immunoSEQ multiplex PCR; TCRdb lists only in-frame clones, some missing. The sample includes 52,000 or so clones, 80% of them seen just once. The sample here was PBMCs, taken from a glioma patient whose treatment included an IDH1 peptide vaccine. These receptors originate from a man aged 35 to 55 with glioma.

This clone came up a few times. The chain employs TRBV11-1 and TRBJ1-3; no clear D. The CDR3 is 13 residues long. Germline V gene lookup returns CDR1 SGHAT and CDR2 FQDESV (reference sequence). Trimming left V 5 bases short and J 0 bases short, with 5 bases between. DNA for the CDR3: TGTGCCAGCAGCATCCCCTCTGGAAACACCATATATTTT. Protein: CASSIPSGNTIYF.

The rearrangement uses TRBV14 and TRBJ2-3; 7 nucleotides line up with TRBD2. Per the germline V gene, CDR1 is SGHDN and CDR2 is FVKESK. The V and J ends lost 0 bases and 7 bases, in that order; junction bases with no gene match: 13. This CDR3 comprises 17 residues. CDR3 region: CASSQDPAGVSGNTQYF. Here the CDR3 DNA reads TGTGCCAGCAGCCAAGATCCGGCGGGGGTCTCAGGGAATACGCAGTATTTT. The entire variable domain, with the rest obtained from reference TRBV14 and TRBJ2-3, is as follows: EAGVTQFPSHSVIEKGQTVTLRCDPISGHDNLYWYRRVMGKEIKFLLHFVKESKQDESGMPNNRFLAERTGGTYSTLKVQPAELEDSGVYFCASSQDPAGVSGNTQYFGPGTRLTVL.

CDR3 amino acids: CASSPQLARNEQYF. CDR3 nucleotides: TGTGCCAGCAGCCCACAACTAGCGAGGAACGAGCAGTACTTC. V gene TRBV9 combines with J gene TRBJ2-7; 7 nucleotides align to TRBD2. The CDR3 runs 14 residues. The germline gives CDR1 SGDLS, CDR2 YYNGEE. The trim removed 4 bases at V and 5 bases at J, leaving 9 bases unmatched.

V usage is TRBV27 and J usage is TRBJ2-5; 7 bases are a match to TRBD1. V gave up 2 bases and J gave up 2 bases; unmatched junction bases: 5. Germline CDR1 MNHEY, CDR2 SMNVEV (reference sequence). CDR3 size: 15 residues. CDR3 region: CASSLRQGKQETQYF. The DNA of the CDR3 is TGTGCCAGCAGTTTACGACAGGGAAAACAAGAGACCCAGTACTTC.

The genes are TRBV2 and TRBJ2-7, with a tentative D call TRBD2 (5 bases). V shed 3 bases and J shed 2 bases, with 8 bases lying between them. The germline gives CDR1 SNHLY, CDR2 FYNNEI. The CDR3 consists of 13 residues. The CDR3 protein is CASSDVGTYEQYF. CDR3 DNA sequence: TGTGCCAGCAGTGATGTCGGGACCTACGAGCAGTACTTC.

The chain is built from TRBV2 and TRBJ1-2; weak D call: TRBD1 (5 bases). The CDR3 runs to 13 residues. Germline CDR1 reads SNHLY; CDR2 reads FYNNEI. The V and J ends lost 8 bases and 4 bases respectively, with 14 bases between them. The CDR3 loop reads CASSPGTAYGYTF. The CDR3 nucleotides are TGTGCCAGCTCTCCGGGGACCGCCTATGGCTACACCTTC.

The V and J genes are TRBV6-6 and TRBJ2-1, with D perhaps TRBD1 (5 bases). Germline lookup yields CDR1 MNHNY and CDR2 SVGAGI (reference sequence). This CDR3 has 16 residues. Between the trimmed V and J ends, which lost 2 bases and 0 bases, there was a span of 11 bases. The CDR3, as DNA: TGTGCCAGCAGTTACAAGGGGCCCGACTCCTACAATGAGCAGTTCTTC. It encodes CASSYKGPDSYNEQFF.

The chain combines TRBV6-1 with TRBJ1-1; D possibly corresponds to TRBD1 (6 bases). This CDR3 has 14 residues. CDR1 is MNHNS and CDR2 is SASEGT in the germline V gene. V lost 5 bases and J lost 11, with 21 bases in between. CDR3 amino acids: CASSFPGASQGAFF. CDR3 sequence (DNA): TGTGCCAGCAGTTTCCCAGGGGCCTCGCAGGGGGCTTTCTTT.

The chain employs TRBV29-1 and TRBJ2-3, with TRBD1 matching over 7 bases. CDR1 and CDR2 from the germline V gene are SQVTM and ANQGSEA. The CDR3 is 12 amino acids. The V gene end was trimmed by 8 bases and the J gene end by 0 bases; junction bases not matched to a gene: 2. The CDR3 nucleotides read TGCAGCCGACAGGGTAGCACAGATACGCAGTATTTT. Translation gives CSRQGSTDTQYF.

V gene TRBV5-4 combines with J gene TRBJ2-1; 8 bases are a match to TRBD1. The CDR3 spans 16 residues. CDR1 is SGHNT and CDR2 is YYREEE in the germline V gene (reference sequence). The V gene end was trimmed by 1 base and the J gene end by 7 bases; junction bases not matched to a gene: 10. In DNA form, the CDR3 reads TGTGCCAGCAGCTTGATCCAGGGGGCCACCACGAATGAGCAGTTCTTC. This sequence encodes CASSLIQGATTNEQFF.

The chain employs TRBV30 and TRBJ1-2; TRBD1 matches 8 bases. J was trimmed by 2 bases and V by 8 bases; bases with no gene match: 7. CDR3 length: 13 residues. Germline CDR1 reads GTSNPN; CDR2 reads SVGIG (reference sequence). The CDR3 bases are TGTGCCGGAAACAGGGGGGAGAACTATGGCTACACCTTC. The encoded protein is CAGNRGENYGYTF. Based on the CDR3 plus reference TRBV30 and TRBJ1-2, the full variable domain is SQTIHQWPATLVQPVGSPLSLECTVEGTSNPNLYWYRQAAGRGLQLLFYSVGIGQISSEVPQNLSASRPQDRQFILSSKKLLLSDSGFYLCAGNRGENYGYTFGSGTRLTVV.

This chain uses TRBV27 with TRBJ1-4, with D possibly TRBD1 on 5 matching bases. The CDR3 has 14 amino acids. Per germline, CDR1 MNHEY and CDR2 SMNVEV (reference sequence). Trimming removed 3 bases from V and 8 bases from J, with 13 bases in between. The CDR3, as DNA: TGTGCCAGCAGTTTTGACAGATCCCAAGAAAAACTGTTTTTT. It codes for CASSFDRSQEKLFF.

The gene calls are TRBV29-1 and TRBJ1-4; 7 nucleotides agree with TRBD1. The V gene end was trimmed by 6 bases and the J gene end by 0 bases; junction bases not matched to a gene: 7. This CDR3 contains 15 residues. Germline V CDR1 and CDR2: SQVTM, ANQGSEA. CDR3 nucleotide sequence: TGCAGCGTCTCCGGGACAGCTGCAACTAATGAAAAACTGTTTTTT. Amino acids: CSVSGTAATNEKLFF.

The J gene is TRBJ2-3, the V gene TRBV18; D ambiguous. V lost 0 bases, J lost 3 bases, and 4 bases lay in between. CDR3 length: 13 residues. The germline CDR1 and CDR2 sequences are KGHSH and LQKENI. CDR3 residues: CASSPPVTDTQYF. The CDR3 nucleotides read TGTGCCAGCTCACCACCAGTTACAGATACGCAGTATTTT.

The V call is TRBV2, the J call TRBJ2-7; 10 bases align to TRBD1. V lost 4 bases, J lost 1 base, and 4 bases stayed unmatched. The CDR3 extends over 15 amino acids. Germline V CDR1 and CDR2: SNHLY, FYNNEI. CDR3 DNA: TGTGCCAGCAGTGCGAGACAGGGGGCGTCCTACGAGCAGTACTTC. This codes for CASSARQGASYEQYF.

Comments on this clone: This sample also contains other DNA sequences that code for the same CDR3. The J gene is TRBJ1-2, the V gene TRBV11-2, with 8 nucleotides matching TRBD1. This CDR3 region has 14 residues. The germline CDR1 and CDR2 sequences are SGHAT and FQNNGV. With V trimmed by 1 base and J by 4 bases, 2 bases remained unmatched. CDR3 nucleotides: TGTGCCAGCAGCTTAGGTACAGGGGGCTATGGCTACACCTTC. Amino acid sequence: CASSLGTGGYGYTF.

V is TRBV6-6 and J is TRBJ1-2; the D is unclear. The CDR3 sequence is 15 residues long. Trimming removed 6 bases at V and 4 bases at J, with 18 bases between. Germline V gene data show CDR1 as MNHNY and CDR2 as SVGAGI (reference sequence). DNA for the CDR3: TGTGCCAGCAGACCCGGAAAGGGTTTGAGCTATGGCTACACCTTC. As protein: CASRPGKGLSYGYTF.

V and J are TRBV2 and TRBJ2-7; 11 bases match TRBD2. This CDR3 comprises 18 residues. Trimming at V came to 3 bases and at J to 3 bases, leaving 13 bases not matched to a gene. Germline V gene sequence: CDR1 SNHLY, CDR2 FYNNEI. Here the CDR3 DNA reads TGTGCCAGCAGTGAGGGGCCTAGCGGGGGGCTGGGGGACTACGAGCAGTACTTC. Translated, it gives CASSEGPSGGLGDYEQYF.

The rearrangement joins TRBV2 to TRBJ1-2; D is perhaps TRBD1 (5 bases). Germline CDR1 reads SNHLY; CDR2 reads FYNNEI. V lost 5 bases to trimming and J lost 6 bases, with 16 bases between them. This CDR3 spans 14 amino acids. CDR3: CASSTRPAGDGYTF. The CDR3 region has the DNA TGTGCCAGCAGTACCCGACCCGCGGGGGATGGCTACACCTTC.

This clone came up once. The J gene is TRBJ1-1, the V gene TRBV2; no clear D. Germline V CDR1 and CDR2: SNHLY, FYNNEI. The V gene lost 1 base and the J gene lost 3 bases, with 3 bases spanning the gap. The CDR3 consists of 12 residues. The CDR3 bases are TGTGCCAGCAGTGAAGGAGACACTGAAGCTTTCTTT. As protein: CASSEGDTEAFF.

The chain links TRBV6-1 to TRBJ2-1, with TRBD2 identical over 14 bases. The CDR3 is 18 amino acids. V lost 3 bases, J lost 8 bases, and 12 bases stayed unmatched. CDR1 and CDR2 (germline): MNHNS, SASEGT. The CDR3 bases are TGTGCCAGCAGTGAGGGACTAGCGGGGGCTTCGAAATTGGATGAGCAGTTCTTC. It specifies CASSEGLAGASKLDEQFF.

This clone showed up just once. The chain carries TRBV5-1 and TRBJ2-5, with unresolved D. Between the trimmed V and J ends, which lost 4 bases and 0 bases, there was a span of 10 bases. Germline V gene sequence: CDR1 SGHRS, CDR2 YFSETQ. This CDR3 comprises 14 residues. The CDR3 DNA reads as TGCGCCAGCAGCCTCCCGGCAGACCAAGAGACCCAGTACTTC. This encodes CASSLPADQETQYF.

This clone has just one count. The V gene is TRBV7-9, the J gene TRBJ2-1; possible D gene TRBD1, 6 bases. The CDR3 runs to 18 residues. V lost 1 base to trimming and J lost 0 bases, with 16 bases between them. CDR1 SEHNR and CDR2 FQNEAQ come from the germline V gene (reference sequence). DNA for the CDR3: TGTGCCAGCAGCTTAGAAACAGGGTTTTTGGGCTCCTACAATGAGCAGTTCTTC. As protein: CASSLETGFLGSYNEQFF.

The chain is built from TRBV5-1 and TRBJ2-5, with a weak D call TRBD2 (5 bases). The CDR3 contains 14 residues. V was clipped by 4 bases and J by 2 bases, with 12 bases between them. The germline V gene has CDR1 SGHRS and CDR2 YFSETQ. The DNA for the CDR3 is TGCGCCAGCAGCCCTGGACTTTCACAAGAGACCCAGTACTTC. Encoded protein: CASSPGLSQETQYF. The variable domain in full, completed from reference TRBV5-1 and TRBJ2-5, reads KAGVTQTPRYLIKTRGQQVTLSCSPISGHRSVSWYQQTPGQGLQFLFEYFSETQRNKGNFPGRFSGRQFSNSRSEMNVSTLELGDSALYLCASSPGLSQETQYFGPGTRLLVL.

This chain joins TRBV7-9 and TRBJ2-7; 7 bases agree with TRBD1. The CDR3 has 15 amino acids. Trimming at V came to 1 base and at J to 3 bases, leaving 6 bases not matched to a gene. Looked up from germline, CDR1 is SEHNR and CDR2 is FQNEAQ (reference sequence). CDR3 loop: CASSLGSRQGYEQYF. CDR3 sequence (DNA): TGTGCCAGCAGCTTAGGGTCGAGACAGGGCTACGAGCAGTACTTC.

The CDR3 spells CASSFRGAFTF. In DNA, the CDR3 is TGTGCCAGCAGCTTTCGAGGGGCCTTCACCTTC. The J gene is TRBJ1-2, the V gene TRBV5-5; D possibly corresponds to TRBD1 (5 bases). Per the germline V gene, CDR1 is SGHKS and CDR2 is YYEKEE (reference sequence). This CDR3 contains 11 residues. Trimming took 2 bases from V and 13 from J, leaving 12 bases between them.

This chain uses TRBV25-1 with TRBJ2-7, with D tentatively TRBD1 (5 bases). The V and J ends lost 5 bases and 5 bases respectively, with 22 bases between them. In germline, CDR1 is MGHDK, CDR2 SYGVNS. This CDR3 has 16 residues. CDR3 protein: CASSQKGIGVSDEQYF. The CDR3 DNA reads TGTGCCAGCAGTCAGAAAGGGATAGGGGTATCTGACGAGCAGTACTTC.